Each of the 29 T cell receptor beta chains below was sequenced from the same sample in a study of post-analysis software for immune sequencing data. Unique molecular identifiers had been added to the TCR beta cDNA libraries. In TCRdb, the PCR reads were re-called with MiXCR into one record per CDR3 protein. Counted here are 750,000 to 950,000 distinct CDR3 sequences, around 42% occurring once; the ten biggest clones make up roughly 4.4%. Study-level points and caveats: Elevated frequency relative to controls characterized 4 or 5 TRBV segments in patients, TRBV5-6, TRBV5-1 and TRBV20-1 among them.

These receptors have no identified antigens. The specimen sequenced was blood. Receptors were obtained from a girl aged 5-17 years with multiple sclerosis.

The chain recombines TRBV6-1 with TRBJ1-5; D remains unclear. V lost 5 bases and J lost 0, with 14 bases in between. Germline V gene lookup returns CDR1 MNHNS and CDR2 SASEGT. This CDR3 is built from 16 residues. The CDR3 reads CASSHYGSYSNQPQHF. The CDR3 region has the DNA TGTGCCAGCAGTCATTACGGATCCTATAGCAATCAGCCCCAGCATTTT.

CDR3 DNA sequence: TGTGCCAGCAGTGAATCCGGCAGGAACTATGGCTACACCTTC. It is translated as CASSESGRNYGYTF. The chain links TRBV25-1 to TRBJ1-2, with D uncertain. The CDR3 extends over 14 amino acids. Trimming left V 1 base short and J 2 bases short, with 8 bases between. CDR1 is MGHDK and CDR2 is SYGVNS in the germline V gene.

V is TRBV20-1 and J is TRBJ2-7; 7 bases agree with TRBD2. From germline, CDR1 is DFQATT and CDR2 SNEGSKA (reference sequence). The CDR3 extends over 12 amino acids. The CDR3 here is CSLTWGGYEQYF. CDR3 nucleotide sequence: TGCAGCCTCACCTGGGGGGGCTACGAGCAGTACTTC.

This clonotype showed up many times. The CDR3 here is CASSPREGERIETQYF. CDR3 coding DNA: TGTGCCAGCAGCCCTCGGGAAGGGGAGAGGATAGAGACCCAGTACTTC. The genes are TRBV7-6 and TRBJ2-5; D possibly uses TRBD1 or TRBD2 (5 bases each). This CDR3 is built from 16 residues. Germline V gives CDR1 SGHVS, CDR2 FNYEAQ. Trimming stripped 5 bases from V and 4 bases from J, with 20 bases between.

The genes are TRBV6-5 and TRBJ2-1; 10 bases fit TRBD2. This CDR3 contains 17 residues. V was clipped by 2 bases and J by 5 bases; unmatched bases: 9. Germline CDR1 MNHEY, CDR2 SVGAGI. The DNA of the CDR3 is TGTGCCAGCAGTTACCAGTGGTCTAGCGGGAGCGACAATGAGCAGTTCTTC. It encodes CASSYQWSSGSDNEQFF.

This clonotype was seen a few times. The chain uses TRBV20-1 and TRBJ2-7, with 7 bases fitting TRBD1. The CDR3 spans 11 residues. Germline CDR1 is DFQATT and CDR2 is SNEGSKA (reference sequence). J gave up 6 bases and V 2 bases, and 1 base lay outside the gene matches. The CDR3: CSARHRGEQYF. Here the CDR3 DNA reads TGCAGTGCTAGACACAGGGGCGAGCAGTACTTC.

V is TRBV20-1 and J is TRBJ2-4; weak D call: TRBD1 (7 bases). The better agreement between TRBJ2-7 and the DNA end casts doubt on the J call. This CDR3 region has 15 residues. Germline values: CDR1 DFQATT, CDR2 SNEGSKA (reference sequence). The CDR3 spells CSARPPGGGTYEQYF. Written as DNA, the CDR3 is TGCAGTGCTAGGCCTCCAGGAGGGGGCACCTACGAGCAGTACTTC.

This clonotype was seen only a few times. The rearrangement joins TRBV29-1 to TRBJ1-2; D perhaps matches TRBD1 (5 bases). With 1 base removed from V and 4 bases from J, the gap between germline ends came to 7 bases. The germline V gene encodes CDR1 SQVTM and CDR2 ANQGSEA. This CDR3 region has 12 residues. CDR3 protein: CSVEGQTYGYTF. DNA of the CDR3: TGCAGCGTTGAAGGACAGACCTATGGCTACACCTTC.

V is TRBV20-1 and J is TRBJ2-7, with 7 positions matching TRBD2. This CDR3 has 14 residues. V was pared by 5 bases and J by 2 bases, with 9 bases of the junction left unmatched. Per the germline V gene, CDR1 is DFQATT and CDR2 is SNEGSKA (reference sequence). CDR3 region: CSASWLAETYEQYF. In nucleotides, the CDR3 is TGCAGTGCTTCGTGGCTAGCGGAAACCTACGAGCAGTACTTC.

The V gene is TRBV20-1, the J gene TRBJ1-5; D ambiguous. Trimming took off 6 bases at V and 4 bases at J, with 13 bases between the two ends. This CDR3 is built from 13 residues. Looked up from germline, CDR1 is DFQATT and CDR2 is SNEGSKA (reference sequence). This CDR3 reads CSAEGLGNQPQHF. CDR3 bases: TGCAGTGCGGAAGGATTGGGGAATCAGCCCCAGCATTTT.

V usage is TRBV28 and J usage is TRBJ2-7, with 11 bases lining up with TRBD1. Germline lookup yields CDR1 MDHEN and CDR2 SYDVKM. The CDR3 consists of 13 residues. The V and J ends lost 7 bases and 11 bases, in that order; junction bases with no gene match: 10. The CDR3 nucleotides read TGTGCCAGCACCCCGCAGGACAGGGGGCATGAGTACTTC. As protein: CASTPQDRGHEYF.

A few counts support this clonotype. The chain recombines TRBV19 with TRBJ2-7, with 7 bases fitting TRBD1. The germline V gene has CDR1 LNHDA and CDR2 SQIVND (reference sequence). V lost 3 bases, J lost 4 bases, and 9 bases stayed unmatched. The CDR3 runs to 15 residues. The CDR3 DNA follows: TGTGCCAGTAGTATGGAGACAGGGATTTCTTACGAGCAGTACTTC. Translated: CASSMETGISYEQYF.

The J gene is TRBJ2-7, the V gene TRBV27; D ambiguous. Trimming shortened V by 3 bases and J by 0 bases, and 9 bases separated the two germline ends. The germline CDR1 and CDR2 sequences are MNHEY and SMNVEV (reference sequence). The length of the CDR3 is 14 residues. CDR3 in DNA: TGTGCCAGCAGTTTGACCCACCTCTCCTACGAGCAGTACTTC. This translates into CASSLTHLSYEQYF.

This clonotype turned up a few times. The chain combines TRBV18 with TRBJ2-7; D uncertain. Germline CDR1 is KGHSH and CDR2 is LQKENI. There are 12 residues in the CDR3. V was trimmed by 3 bases and J by 5 bases, leaving 8 bases between them. CDR3 DNA sequence: TGTGCCAGCTCACCCTCAGCCCACGAGCAGTACTTC. Translated: CASSPSAHEQYF.

The chain combines TRBV20-1 with TRBJ2-5, with 8 bases lining up with TRBD1. V gave up 6 bases and J gave up 2 bases; unmatched junction bases: 5. CDR3 length: 13 residues. CDR1 DFQATT and CDR2 SNEGSKA come from the germline V gene (reference sequence). In DNA form, the CDR3 reads TGCAGTGCGGCGGGACAGGCTCAAGAGACCCAGTACTTC. Translated, it gives CSAAGQAQETQYF.

The rearrangement links TRBV27 to TRBJ2-3; D may match TRBD1 or TRBD2 (6 bases each). This CDR3 has 15 amino acids. Germline V gene sequence: CDR1 MNHEY, CDR2 SMNVEV (reference sequence). The V end was cut by 5 bases, the J end by 5 bases, with 17 bases between. This chain's CDR3 is CASSPLPGAEDTQYF. The DNA for the CDR3 is TGTGCCAGCAGTCCCCTCCCGGGGGCCGAAGATACGCAGTATTTT.

This chain uses TRBV13 with TRBJ2-1, with TRBD1 identical over 11 bases. V was clipped by 1 base and J by 8 bases; unmatched bases: 4. Germline CDR1 and CDR2: PRHDT and FYEKMQ (reference sequence). CDR3 size: 15 residues. For the CDR3, the DNA is TGTGCCAGCAGCTTAGAGGGACAGGGGGGCGATGAGCAGTTCTTC. It translates to CASSLEGQGGDEQFF.

The genes are TRBV20-1 and TRBJ1-5, with 8 bases identical to TRBD1. Germline CDR1 and CDR2: DFQATT and SNEGSKA (reference sequence). The CDR3 runs 15 residues. The V gene end was trimmed by 2 bases and the J gene end by 5 bases; junction bases not matched to a gene: 8. The CDR3, as DNA: TGCAGTGCTAGAACCCTGACAGGGGAGGATCAGCCCCAGCATTTT. Residues: CSARTLTGEDQPQHF.

V gene TRBV10-3 combines with J gene TRBJ2-3; D is unresolved. V was clipped by 10 bases and J by 4 bases, with 21 bases between them. The germline CDR1 and CDR2 sequences are ENHRY and SYGVKD. The CDR3 totals 15 residues. CDR3: CATARLEARPDTQYF. The CDR3 DNA reads as TGTGCCACAGCTCGGTTAGAGGCGCGTCCAGATACGCAGTATTTT.

The J gene is TRBJ1-1, the V gene TRBV11-2, with a weak D call TRBD1 (6 bases). The CDR3 loop spans 15 amino acids. V lost 2 bases, J lost 6 bases, and 16 bases lay in between. CDR1 is SGHAT, CDR2 FQNNGV, per germline. In nucleotides, the CDR3 is TGTGCCAGCAGCTTATCAGTCAGGGGTGAGCCTGAAGCTTTCTTT. Residues: CASSLSVRGEPEAFF.

CDR3: CASRAGDSSLYGYTF. The CDR3 DNA reads as TGCGCCAGCAGGGCCGGGGACAGTTCCCTCTATGGCTACACCTTC. This rearrangement joins TRBV5-1 to TRBJ1-2, with TRBD1 matching over 7 bases. Germline values: CDR1 SGHRS, CDR2 YFSETQ. This CDR3 is 15 amino acids long. Unmatched junction bases numbered 11, after V lost 5 bases and J lost 4 bases.

This chain links TRBV5-1 with TRBJ2-5, with 9 bases matching TRBD2. TRBJ2-7 matches the DNA end more closely, so the J call is doubtful. This CDR3 region has 13 residues. Germline values: CDR1 SGHRS, CDR2 YFSETQ. In DNA form, the CDR3 reads TGCGCCAGCAGCGTAGCGGGAGCCGACGAGCAGTACTTC. The encoded protein is CASSVAGADEQYF.

This clonotype came up a few times. The chain joins TRBV6-2 or TRBV6-3 to TRBJ1-1; D may be TRBD1 (5 bases). V lost 3 bases and J 0 bases, leaving 11 bases between the germline ends. CDR1 is MNHEY, CDR2 SVGEGT, per germline. This CDR3 comprises 15 residues. This CDR3 reads CASSYPGQLNTEAFF. CDR3 bases: TGTGCCAGCAGTTATCCGGGGCAATTGAACACTGAAGCTTTCTTT.

This clonotype was seen once. The chain employs TRBV12-3 or TRBV12-4 and TRBJ1-2; D perhaps matches TRBD1 (5 bases). V was pared by 2 bases and J by 4 bases, with 23 bases between. This CDR3 region has 18 residues. The DNA of the CDR3 is TGTGCCAGCAGTTTATTGGTGGGACTCACCTCAGAAGGCTATGGCTACACCTTC. It is translated as CASSLLVGLTSEGYGYTF.

On this clonotype: The junction departs from the called germline gene at one end, perhaps through a read error. The chain couples TRBV7-9 to TRBJ2-5; TRBD2 agrees at 14 bases. The length of the CDR3 is 17 residues. Germline CDR1 and CDR2: SEHNR and FQNEAQ (reference sequence). CDR3 protein: CANSLGSGTSGGETQYF. CDR3 nucleotide sequence: TGTGCCAACAGCTTAGGGTCCGGGACTAGCGGGGGAGAGACCCAGTACTTC.

This clonotype was picked up a small number of times. The chain links TRBV20-1 to TRBJ2-3; D ambiguous. In germline, CDR1 is DFQATT, CDR2 SNEGSKA (reference sequence). The CDR3 has 13 amino acids. V lost 5 bases, J lost 6 bases, and 15 bases lay in between. The CDR3 coding sequence is TGCAGTGCTCTCTGGGGTCTTCCGGATACGCAGTATTTT. It specifies CSALWGLPDTQYF.

This clonotype has more than one count but fewer than ten. The V call is TRBV4-1, the J call TRBJ2-1; TRBD2 might be the D (5 bases). V lost 0 bases to trimming and J lost 2 bases, with 14 bases between them. The germline V gene encodes CDR1 MGHRA and CDR2 YSYEKL. This CDR3 contains 17 residues. The CDR3 sequence is CASSQDLPSGTYNEQFF. The DNA for the CDR3 is TGCGCCAGCAGCCAAGATCTGCCGAGCGGAACCTACAATGAGCAGTTCTTC.

The gene calls are TRBV7-9 and TRBJ2-7, with 10 bases aligning to TRBD1. This CDR3 has 16 amino acids. Trimming cost V 7 bases and J 0 bases; bases outside gene matches: 9. Germline V CDR1 and CDR2: SEHNR, FQNEAQ (reference sequence). The CDR3 is CASTVSRTGGSYEQYF. CDR3 nucleotides: TGTGCCAGCACCGTGAGCAGGACAGGGGGCTCCTACGAGCAGTACTTC.

The chain combines TRBV12-3 or TRBV12-4 with TRBJ1-2; a weak D match, TRBD1 (5 bases). Trimming cost V 3 bases and J 1 base, with 21 bases left between them. The CDR3 runs 18 residues. CDR3 in DNA: TGTGCCAGCAGTTTTAAATGGGGCAGGGCCGCGAATAACTATGGCTACACCTTC. Encoded protein: CASSFKWGRAANNYGYTF.